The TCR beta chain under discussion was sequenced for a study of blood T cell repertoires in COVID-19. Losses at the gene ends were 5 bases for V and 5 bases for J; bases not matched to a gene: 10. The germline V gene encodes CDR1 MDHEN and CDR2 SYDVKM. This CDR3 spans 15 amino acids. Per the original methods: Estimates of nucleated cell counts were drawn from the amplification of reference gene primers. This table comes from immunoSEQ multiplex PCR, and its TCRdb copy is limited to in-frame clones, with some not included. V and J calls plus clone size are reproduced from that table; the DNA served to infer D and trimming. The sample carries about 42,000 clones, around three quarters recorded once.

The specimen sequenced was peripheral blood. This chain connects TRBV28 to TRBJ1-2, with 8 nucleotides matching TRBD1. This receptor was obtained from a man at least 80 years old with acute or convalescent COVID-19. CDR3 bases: TGTGCCAGCAGTACCTATTCCGGGACAGGTTATGGCTACACCTTC. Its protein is CASSTYSGTGYGYTF.